The rows below give T cell receptor beta chains drawn from one sample of a study of blood T cell repertoires in COVID-19. Libraries were prepared by immunoSEQ multiplex PCR; TCRdb keeps only in-frame clonotypes and omits some of them. This table holds fewer than 350,000 clones, about 86% found once. The sample consisted of peripheral blood. These receptors came from a woman aged 25-40 years with COVID-19, enrolled during active disease. CDR3s include the opening cysteine and the closing phenylalanine or tryptophan. The D gene is left open where the match is weak.

d_call: TRBD2; v_call: TRBV6-5; cdr3_aa: CASSYSTSGNYEQYF
d_call: NA; v_call: TRBV28; cdr3_aa: CASTIFGGGNEKLFF
d_call: NA; v_call: TRBV7-8; cdr3_aa: CASSYPPPGRHEQYF
d_call: TRBD1; v_call: TRBV3-1/TRBV3-2; cdr3_aa: CAGDDRGDNYGYTF
d_call: TRBD1; v_call: TRBV12-3/TRBV12-4; cdr3_aa: CASSLWDSDGYTF
d_call: NA; v_call: TRBV5-6; cdr3_aa: CASSKGVDTQYF
d_call: TRBD2; v_call: TRBV2; cdr3_aa: CASSERLAGGPFSYEQYF
d_call: TRBD1; v_call: TRBV10-3; cdr3_aa: CAISGGTDKPYGYTF
d_call: TRBD1; v_call: TRBV7-9; cdr3_aa: CASSLDRGNEKLFF
d_call: TRBD2; v_call: TRBV27; cdr3_aa: CASGSSGGAGEQYF
d_call: NA; v_call: TRBV6-1; cdr3_aa: CASSATGQLAKNIQYF
d_call: TRBD1; v_call: TRBV3-1/TRBV3-2; cdr3_aa: CASSYHAQGQTYGYTF
d_call: TRBD2; v_call: TRBV6-5; cdr3_aa: CASSLSGGAYEQYF
d_call: TRBD2; v_call: TRBV4-1; cdr3_aa: CASQRGSTDTQYF
d_call: TRBD1; v_call: TRBV5-4; cdr3_aa: CASSSRTGGPADTQYF
d_call: TRBD1; v_call: TRBV11-2; cdr3_aa: CASSRGQGRWETQYF
d_call: NA; v_call: TRBV10-2; cdr3_aa: CASNKNSNQPQHF
d_call: NA; v_call: TRBV2; cdr3_aa: CAGGLGRRPDTQYF
d_call: TRBD2; v_call: TRBV5-1; cdr3_aa: CASSLGPSGVTGELFF
d_call: NA; v_call: TRBV6-1; cdr3_aa: CASSEETLPRWNSPLHF
d_call: NA; v_call: TRBV5-8; cdr3_aa: CASSFGIYSNQPQHF
d_call: NA; v_call: TRBV5-4; cdr3_aa: CASSSRDRFPYEQYF
d_call: TRBD2; v_call: TRBV30; cdr3_aa: CAWREGLGRETQYF
d_call: NA; v_call: TRBV2; cdr3_aa: CASRDPGTPGNTIYF
d_call: TRBD1; v_call: TRBV27; cdr3_aa: CASSTGTGVTGELFF
d_call: TRBD2; v_call: TRBV6-5; cdr3_aa: CASRSERGGQFF
d_call: NA; v_call: TRBV4-1; cdr3_aa: CASSQAGLGTDTQYF
d_call: TRBD1; v_call: TRBV2; cdr3_aa: CASRNRGLSSPLHF
d_call: TRBD2; v_call: TRBV6-5; cdr3_aa: CASSLGTSGAYEQYF
d_call: NA; v_call: TRBV7-9; cdr3_aa: CAPLRGHQNQPQHF
d_call: TRBD1; v_call: TRBV2; cdr3_aa: CASSGSGTAHNF
d_call: NA; v_call: TRBV23-1; cdr3_aa: CATRRDEQYF
d_call: TRBD2; v_call: TRBV14; cdr3_aa: CASSQGWAGTTYEQYF
d_call: TRBD2; v_call: TRBV5-4; cdr3_aa: CASSAAGTKRGEQYF
d_call: NA; v_call: TRBV5-1; cdr3_aa: CASSLDPTYFFGADGGLQETQYF
d_call: NA; v_call: TRBV19; cdr3_aa: CASSSGAMASYNSPLHF
d_call: NA; v_call: TRBV5-1; cdr3_aa: CASRVYREGNSPLHF
d_call: NA; v_call: TRBV7-9; cdr3_aa: CASSSSAGTLLSPLHF
d_call: TRBD1; v_call: TRBV18; cdr3_aa: CASSHITMDRGPGTEAFF
d_call: NA; v_call: TRBV29-1; cdr3_aa: CSVETVTQYF